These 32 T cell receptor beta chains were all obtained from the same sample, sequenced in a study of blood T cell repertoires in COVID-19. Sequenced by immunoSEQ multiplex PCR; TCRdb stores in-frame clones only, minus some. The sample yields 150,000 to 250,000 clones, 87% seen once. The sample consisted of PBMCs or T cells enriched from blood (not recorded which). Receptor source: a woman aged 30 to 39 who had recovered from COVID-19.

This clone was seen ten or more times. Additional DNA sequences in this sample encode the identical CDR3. CDR3 sequence: CASSLGQGFYNSPLHF. The CDR3 DNA is TGTGCCAGCAGCTTAGGCCAGGGGTTCTATAATTCACCCCTCCACTTT. J is TRBJ1-6 and V is TRBV7-9, with D perhaps matching TRBD1 (6 bases). The germline V and J ends were trimmed by 1 base and 3 bases, with 10 bases remaining between them. The CDR3 extends over 16 amino acids. The germline V gene has CDR1 SEHNR and CDR2 FQNEAQ (reference sequence).

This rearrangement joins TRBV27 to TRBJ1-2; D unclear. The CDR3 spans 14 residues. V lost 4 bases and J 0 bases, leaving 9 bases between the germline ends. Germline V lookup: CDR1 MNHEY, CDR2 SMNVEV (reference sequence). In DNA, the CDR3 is TGTGCCAGCAGTTCTACCCCACCTAACTATGGCTACACCTTC. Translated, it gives CASSSTPPNYGYTF.

The CDR3 coding sequence is TGTGCCAGCAGTTGGGGACAGTTCACCGGGGAGCTGTTTTTT. It specifies CASSWGQFTGELFF. The chain links TRBV11-1 to TRBJ2-2, with TRBD1 matching over 7 bases. The CDR3 is 14 residues long. Germline assignment: CDR1 SGHAT and CDR2 FQDESV (reference sequence). The V gene end was trimmed by 6 bases and the J gene end by 4 bases; junction bases not matched to a gene: 5.

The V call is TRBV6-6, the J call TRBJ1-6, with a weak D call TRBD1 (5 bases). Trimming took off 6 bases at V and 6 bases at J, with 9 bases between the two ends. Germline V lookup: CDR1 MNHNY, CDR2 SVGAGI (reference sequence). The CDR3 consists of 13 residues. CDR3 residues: CASRQGTNSPLHF. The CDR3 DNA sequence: TGTGCCAGCAGGCAGGGCACTAATTCACCCCTCCACTTT.

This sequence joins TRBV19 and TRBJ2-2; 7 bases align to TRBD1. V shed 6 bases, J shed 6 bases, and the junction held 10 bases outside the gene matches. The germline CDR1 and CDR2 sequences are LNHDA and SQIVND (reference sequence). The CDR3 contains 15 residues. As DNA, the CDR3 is TGTGCCAGTAGCCCCCAGCAGGGGGTAGCCGGGGAGCTGTTTTTT. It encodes CASSPQQGVAGELFF. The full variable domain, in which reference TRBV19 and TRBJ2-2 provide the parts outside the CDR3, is DGGITQSPKYLFRKEGQNVTLSCEQNLNHDAMYWYRQDPGQGLRLIYYSQIVNDFQKGDIAEGYSVSREKKESFPLTVTSAQKNPTAFYLCASSPQQGVAGELFFGEGSRLTVL.

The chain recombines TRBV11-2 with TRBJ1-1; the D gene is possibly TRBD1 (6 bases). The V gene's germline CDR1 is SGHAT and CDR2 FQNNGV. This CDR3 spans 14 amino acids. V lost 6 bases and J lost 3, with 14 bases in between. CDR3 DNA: TGTGCCAGCAGTTTCAACAGGGTAGACACTGAAGCTTTCTTT. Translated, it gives CASSFNRVDTEAFF.

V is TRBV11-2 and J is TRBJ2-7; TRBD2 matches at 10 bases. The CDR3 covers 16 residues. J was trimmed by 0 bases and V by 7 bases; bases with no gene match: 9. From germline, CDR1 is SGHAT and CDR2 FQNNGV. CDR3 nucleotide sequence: TGTGCCAGCAAAAATAGGGTAGCGGGAGGCTCCTACGAGCAGTACTTC. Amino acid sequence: CASKNRVAGGSYEQYF. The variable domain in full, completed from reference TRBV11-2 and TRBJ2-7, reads EAGVAQSPRYKIIEKRQSVAFWCNPISGHATLYWYQQILGQGPKLLIQFQNNGVVDDSQLPKDRFSAERLKGVDSTLKIQPAKLEDSAVYLCASKNRVAGGSYEQYFGPGTRLTVT.

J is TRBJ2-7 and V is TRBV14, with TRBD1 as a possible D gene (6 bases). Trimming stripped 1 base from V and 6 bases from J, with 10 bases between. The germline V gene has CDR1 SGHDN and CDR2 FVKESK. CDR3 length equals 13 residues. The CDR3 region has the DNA TGTGCCAGCAGCCAAGTTAGGGGGACCGAGCAGTACTTC. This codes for CASSQVRGTEQYF.

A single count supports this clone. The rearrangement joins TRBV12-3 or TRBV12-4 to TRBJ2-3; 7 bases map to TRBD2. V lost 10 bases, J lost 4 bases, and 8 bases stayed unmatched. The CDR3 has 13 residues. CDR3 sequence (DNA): TGTGCCACTTGGGGGGGATTAGCAGATACGCAGTATTTT. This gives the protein CATWGGLADTQYF.

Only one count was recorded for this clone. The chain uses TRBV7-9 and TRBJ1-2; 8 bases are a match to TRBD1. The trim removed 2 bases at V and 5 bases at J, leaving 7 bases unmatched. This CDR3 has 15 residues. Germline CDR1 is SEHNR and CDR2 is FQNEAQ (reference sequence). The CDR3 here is CASSLPPGGGYGYTF. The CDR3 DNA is TGTGCCAGCAGCTTACCACCAGGGGGCGGGTATGGCTACACCTTC.

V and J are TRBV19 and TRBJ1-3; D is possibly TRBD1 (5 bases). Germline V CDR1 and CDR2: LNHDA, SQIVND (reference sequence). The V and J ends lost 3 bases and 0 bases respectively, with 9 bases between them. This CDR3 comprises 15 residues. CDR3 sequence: CASSIQGISGNTIYF. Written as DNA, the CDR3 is TGTGCCAGTAGTATCCAGGGTATCTCTGGAAACACCATATATTTT. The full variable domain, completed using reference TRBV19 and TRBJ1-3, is DGGITQSPKYLFRKEGQNVTLSCEQNLNHDAMYWYRQDPGQGLRLIYYSQIVNDFQKGDIAEGYSVSREKKESFPLTVTSAQKNPTAFYLCASSIQGISGNTIYFGEGSWLTVV.

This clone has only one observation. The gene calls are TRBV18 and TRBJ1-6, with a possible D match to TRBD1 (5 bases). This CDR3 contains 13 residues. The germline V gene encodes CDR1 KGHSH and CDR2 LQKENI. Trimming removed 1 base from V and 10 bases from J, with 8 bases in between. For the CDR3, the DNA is TGTGCCAGCTCACCACAGGGGCACTCACCCCTCCACTTT. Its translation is CASSPQGHSPLHF.

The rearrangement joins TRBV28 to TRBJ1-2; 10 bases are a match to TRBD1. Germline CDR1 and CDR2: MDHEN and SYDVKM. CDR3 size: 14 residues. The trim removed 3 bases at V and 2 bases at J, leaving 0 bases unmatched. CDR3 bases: TGTGCCAGCAGTTTGGACAGGGGGAACTATGGCTACACCTTC. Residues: CASSLDRGNYGYTF.

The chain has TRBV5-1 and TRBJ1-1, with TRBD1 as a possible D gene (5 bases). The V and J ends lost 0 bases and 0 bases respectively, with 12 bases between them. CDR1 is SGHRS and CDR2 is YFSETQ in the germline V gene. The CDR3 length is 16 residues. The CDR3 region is CASSLEVGVMNTEAFF. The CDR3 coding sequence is TGCGCCAGCAGCTTGGAGGTAGGGGTTATGAACACTGAAGCTTTCTTT.

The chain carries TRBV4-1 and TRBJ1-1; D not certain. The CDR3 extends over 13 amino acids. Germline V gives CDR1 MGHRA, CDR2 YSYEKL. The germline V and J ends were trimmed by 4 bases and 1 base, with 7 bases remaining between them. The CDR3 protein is CASSPLQNTEAFF. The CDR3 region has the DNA TGCGCCAGCAGCCCGTTACAGAACACTGAAGCTTTCTTT.

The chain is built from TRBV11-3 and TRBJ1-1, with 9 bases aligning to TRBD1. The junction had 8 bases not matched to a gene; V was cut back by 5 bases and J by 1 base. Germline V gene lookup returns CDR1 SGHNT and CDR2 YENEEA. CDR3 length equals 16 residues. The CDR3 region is CASSPDTGQGNTEAFF. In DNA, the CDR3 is TGTGCCAGCAGCCCAGATACGGGACAGGGGAACACTGAAGCTTTCTTT.

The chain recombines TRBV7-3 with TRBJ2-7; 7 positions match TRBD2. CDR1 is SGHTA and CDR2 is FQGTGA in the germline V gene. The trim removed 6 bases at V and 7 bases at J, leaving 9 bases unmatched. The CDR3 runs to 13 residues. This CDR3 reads CASSLTSLGEQYF. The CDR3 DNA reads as TGTGCCAGCAGTTTGACTAGCCTAGGGGAGCAGTACTTC.

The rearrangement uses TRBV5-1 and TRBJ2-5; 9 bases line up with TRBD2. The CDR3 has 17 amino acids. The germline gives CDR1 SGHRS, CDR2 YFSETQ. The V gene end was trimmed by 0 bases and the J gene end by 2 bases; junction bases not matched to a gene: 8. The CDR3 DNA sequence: TGCGCCAGCAGCTTGGTGCTTAGCGGGGGAGCACAAGAGACCCAGTACTTC. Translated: CASSLVLSGGAQETQYF.

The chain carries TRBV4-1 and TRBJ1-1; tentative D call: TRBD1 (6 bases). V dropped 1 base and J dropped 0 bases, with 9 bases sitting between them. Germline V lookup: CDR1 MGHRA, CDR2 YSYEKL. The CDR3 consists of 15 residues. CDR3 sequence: CASSQVPGVNTEAFF. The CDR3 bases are TGCGCCAGCAGCCAAGTGCCAGGGGTGAACACTGAAGCTTTCTTT.

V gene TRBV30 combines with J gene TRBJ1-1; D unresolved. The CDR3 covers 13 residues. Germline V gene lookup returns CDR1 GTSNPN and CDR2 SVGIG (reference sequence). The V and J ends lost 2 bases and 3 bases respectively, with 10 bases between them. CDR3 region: CAWSLYRYTEAFF. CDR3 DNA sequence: TGTGCCTGGAGTTTGTACAGATACACTGAAGCTTTCTTT.

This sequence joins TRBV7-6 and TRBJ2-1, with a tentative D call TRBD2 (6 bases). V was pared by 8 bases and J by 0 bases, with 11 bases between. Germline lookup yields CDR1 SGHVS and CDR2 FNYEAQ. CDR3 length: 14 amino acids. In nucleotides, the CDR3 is TGTGCCAGCCATAGCGGAGGCTCCTACAATGAGCAGTTCTTC. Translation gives CASHSGGSYNEQFF.

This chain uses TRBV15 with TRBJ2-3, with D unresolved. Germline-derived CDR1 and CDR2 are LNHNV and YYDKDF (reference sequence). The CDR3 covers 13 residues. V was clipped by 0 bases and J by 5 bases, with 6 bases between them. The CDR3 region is CATSRDPRDTQYF. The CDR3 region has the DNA TGTGCCACCAGCAGAGATCCGAGAGATACGCAGTATTTT.

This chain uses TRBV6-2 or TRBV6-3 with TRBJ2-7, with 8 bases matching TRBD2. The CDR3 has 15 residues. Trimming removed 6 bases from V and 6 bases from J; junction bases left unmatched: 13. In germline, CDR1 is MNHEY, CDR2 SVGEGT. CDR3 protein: CASSRPGGREFEQYF. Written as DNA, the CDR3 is TGTGCCAGCAGCCGGCCGGGGGGGCGGGAGTTCGAGCAGTACTTC.

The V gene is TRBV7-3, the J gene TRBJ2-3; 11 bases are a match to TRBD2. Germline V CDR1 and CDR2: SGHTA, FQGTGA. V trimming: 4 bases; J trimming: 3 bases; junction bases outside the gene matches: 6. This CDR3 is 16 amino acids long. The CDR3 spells CASSSPGTSGTDTQYF. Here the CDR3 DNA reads TGTGCCAGCAGCTCCCCAGGGACTAGCGGTACAGATACGCAGTATTTT.

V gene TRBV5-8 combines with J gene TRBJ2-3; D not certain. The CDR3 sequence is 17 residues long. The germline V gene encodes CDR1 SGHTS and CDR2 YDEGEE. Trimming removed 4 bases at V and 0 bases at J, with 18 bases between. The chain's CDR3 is CASSRIMETASTDTQYF. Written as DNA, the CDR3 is TGTGCCAGCAGCCGGATTATGGAGACGGCTAGCACAGATACGCAGTATTTT.

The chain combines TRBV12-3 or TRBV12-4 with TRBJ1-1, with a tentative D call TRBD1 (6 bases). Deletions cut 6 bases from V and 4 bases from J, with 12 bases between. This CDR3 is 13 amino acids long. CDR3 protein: CASSPQGSTEAFF. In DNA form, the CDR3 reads TGTGCCAGCAGCCCACAGGGATCCACTGAAGCTTTCTTT.

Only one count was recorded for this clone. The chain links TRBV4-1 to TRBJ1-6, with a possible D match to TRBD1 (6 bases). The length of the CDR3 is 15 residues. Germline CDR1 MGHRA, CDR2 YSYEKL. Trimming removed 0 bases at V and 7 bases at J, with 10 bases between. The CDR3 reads CASSQDQGINSPLHF. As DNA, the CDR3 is TGCGCCAGCAGCCAAGATCAGGGGATCAATTCACCCCTCCACTTT.

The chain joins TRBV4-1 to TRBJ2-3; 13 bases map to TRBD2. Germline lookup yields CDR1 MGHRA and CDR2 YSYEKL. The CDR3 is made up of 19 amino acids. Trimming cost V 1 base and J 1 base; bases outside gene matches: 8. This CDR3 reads CASSQARTSGSLGTDTQYF. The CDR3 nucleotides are TGCGCCAGCAGCCAAGCTCGGACTAGCGGGAGCTTGGGCACAGATACGCAGTATTTT.

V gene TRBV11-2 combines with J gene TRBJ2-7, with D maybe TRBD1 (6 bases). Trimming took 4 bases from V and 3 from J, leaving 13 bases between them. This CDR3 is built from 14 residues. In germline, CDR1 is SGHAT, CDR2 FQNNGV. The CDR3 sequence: CASSSPRGFYEQYF. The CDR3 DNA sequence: TGTGCCAGCAGCTCCCCCAGGGGCTTCTACGAGCAGTACTTC.

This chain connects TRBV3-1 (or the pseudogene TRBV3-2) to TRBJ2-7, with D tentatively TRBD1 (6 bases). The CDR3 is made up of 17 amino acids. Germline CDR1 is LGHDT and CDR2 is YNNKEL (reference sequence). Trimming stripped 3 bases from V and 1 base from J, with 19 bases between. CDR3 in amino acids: CASSQTSLNRESYEQYF. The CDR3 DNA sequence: TGTGCCAGCAGCCAGACCTCACTTAACAGGGAGTCCTACGAGCAGTACTTC.

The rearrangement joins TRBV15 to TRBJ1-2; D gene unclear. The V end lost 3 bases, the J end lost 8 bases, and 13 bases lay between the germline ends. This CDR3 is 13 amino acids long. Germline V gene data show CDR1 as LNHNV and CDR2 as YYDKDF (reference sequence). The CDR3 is CATSRFREKGYTF. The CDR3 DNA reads TGTGCCACCAGCAGGTTTAGGGAGAAAGGCTACACCTTC.

CDR3 sequence (DNA): TGTGCCAGCAGCTCGGACAGGGCCCGAAAACTGTTTTTT. This encodes CASSSDRARKLFF. This rearrangement joins TRBV11-2 to TRBJ1-4; 8 positions match TRBD1. With 4 bases clipped from V and 10 bases from J, the junction kept 5 bases outside the gene matches. Germline CDR1 SGHAT, CDR2 FQNNGV. The CDR3 runs to 13 residues.